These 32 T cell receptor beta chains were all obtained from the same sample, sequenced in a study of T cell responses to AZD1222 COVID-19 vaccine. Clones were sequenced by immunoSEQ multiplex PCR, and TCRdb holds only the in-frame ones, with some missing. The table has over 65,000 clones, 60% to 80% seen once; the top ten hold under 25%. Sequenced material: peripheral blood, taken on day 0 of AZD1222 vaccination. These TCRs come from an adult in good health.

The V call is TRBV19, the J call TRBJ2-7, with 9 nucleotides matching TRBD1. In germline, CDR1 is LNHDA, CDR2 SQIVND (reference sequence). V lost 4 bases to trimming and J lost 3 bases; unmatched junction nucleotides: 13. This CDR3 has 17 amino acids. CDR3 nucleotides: TGTGCCAGTAGTAAATCCGTCCCGGGGACAGGGAACTACGAGCAGTACTTC. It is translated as CASSKSVPGTGNYEQYF.

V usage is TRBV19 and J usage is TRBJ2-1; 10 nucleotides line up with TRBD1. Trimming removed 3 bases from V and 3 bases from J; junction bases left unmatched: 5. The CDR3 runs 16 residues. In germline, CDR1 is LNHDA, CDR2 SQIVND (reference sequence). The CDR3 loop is CASSMRDRGHYNEQFF. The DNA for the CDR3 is TGTGCCAGTAGTATGAGAGACAGGGGGCACTACAATGAGCAGTTCTTC.

In DNA, the CDR3 is TGTGCCAGCACCCGGCAGGGGGGGCTCTCCTACGAGCAGTACTTC. Translating gives CASTRQGGLSYEQYF. This chain links TRBV6-5 with TRBJ2-7, with D perhaps being TRBD1 or TRBD2 (7 bases each). This CDR3 spans 15 amino acids. V lost 7 bases and J 0 bases, leaving 16 bases between the germline ends. The germline V gene encodes CDR1 MNHEY and CDR2 SVGAGI.

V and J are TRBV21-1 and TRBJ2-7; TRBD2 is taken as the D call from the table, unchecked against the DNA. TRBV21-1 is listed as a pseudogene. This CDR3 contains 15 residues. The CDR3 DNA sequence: TGTGCCAGCAGCAGGGGACTAGCGGGAGAGTACGAGCAGTACTTC. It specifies CASSRGLAGEYEQYF.

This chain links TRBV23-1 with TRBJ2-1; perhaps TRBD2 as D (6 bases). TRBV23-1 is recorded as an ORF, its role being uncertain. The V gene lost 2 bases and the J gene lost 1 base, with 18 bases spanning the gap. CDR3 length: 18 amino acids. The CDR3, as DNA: TGCGCCAGCAGTCAACCTCATTCTGGAGGGAAGTCCTACAATGAGCAGTTCTTC. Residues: CASSQPHSGGKSYNEQFF.

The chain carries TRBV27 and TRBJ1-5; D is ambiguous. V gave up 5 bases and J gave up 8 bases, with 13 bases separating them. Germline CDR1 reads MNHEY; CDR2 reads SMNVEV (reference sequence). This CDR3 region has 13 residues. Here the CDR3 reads CASSSIGREPQHF. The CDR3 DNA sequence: TGTGCCAGCAGTAGTATAGGGCGGGAGCCCCAGCATTTT.

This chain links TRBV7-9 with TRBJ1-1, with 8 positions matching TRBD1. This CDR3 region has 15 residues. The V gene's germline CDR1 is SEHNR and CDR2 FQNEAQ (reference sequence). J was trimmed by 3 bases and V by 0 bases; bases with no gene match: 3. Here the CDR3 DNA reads TGTGCCAGCAGCTTAGCGGGCAGGGGGCACACTGAAGCTTTCTTT. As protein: CASSLAGRGHTEAFF.

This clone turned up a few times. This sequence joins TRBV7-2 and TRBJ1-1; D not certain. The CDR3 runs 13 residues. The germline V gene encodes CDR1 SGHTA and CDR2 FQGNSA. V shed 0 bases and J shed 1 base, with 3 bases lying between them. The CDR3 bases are TGTGCCAGCAGCTTAGCACCGAACACTGAAGCTTTCTTT. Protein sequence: CASSLAPNTEAFF.

Here the CDR3 DNA reads TGTGCCAGCCTTTACGGGGGGGCCGGGGAGCTGTTTTTT. Its translation: CASLYGGAGELFF. The rearrangement uses TRBV7-2 and TRBJ2-2; TRBD2 agrees at 8 bases. The CDR3 has 13 residues. V lost 8 bases, J lost 6 bases, and 5 bases stayed unmatched. Germline CDR1 is SGHTA and CDR2 is FQGNSA.

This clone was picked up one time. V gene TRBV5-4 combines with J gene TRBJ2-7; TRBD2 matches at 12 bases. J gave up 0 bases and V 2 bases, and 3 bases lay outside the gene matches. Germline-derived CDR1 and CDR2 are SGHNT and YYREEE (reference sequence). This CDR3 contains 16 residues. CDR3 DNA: TGTGCCAGCAGCTTATCGACTAGCGGGAGCTCCTACGAGCAGTACTTC. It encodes CASSLSTSGSSYEQYF.

The CDR3 loop is CASSLEGTRSPLHF. The CDR3 DNA is TGTGCCAGCAGCTTAGAGGGAACAAGGTCACCCCTCCACTTT. The chain joins TRBV7-2 to TRBJ1-6; D remains unclear. Germline values: CDR1 SGHTA, CDR2 FQGNSA. This CDR3 has 14 residues. The V gene lost 1 base and the J gene lost 10 bases, with 11 bases spanning the gap. Combining the CDR3 with reference TRBV7-2 and TRBJ1-6 gives the whole variable domain GAGVSQSPSNKVTEKGKDVELRCDPISGHTALYWYRQSLGQGLEFLIYFQGNSAPDKSGLPSDRFSAERTGGSVSTLTIQRTQQEDSAVYLCASSLEGTRSPLHFGNGTRLTVT.

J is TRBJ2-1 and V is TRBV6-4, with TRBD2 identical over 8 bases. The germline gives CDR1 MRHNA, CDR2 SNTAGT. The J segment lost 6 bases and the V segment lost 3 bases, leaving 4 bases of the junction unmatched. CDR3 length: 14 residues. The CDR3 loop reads CASSDNSGTNEQFF. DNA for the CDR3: TGTGCCAGCAGTGATAATAGCGGGACCAATGAGCAGTTCTTC.

This CDR3 reads CASSSGLANYNEQFF. CDR3 DNA: TGTGCCAGCAGCTCGGGACTAGCGAACTACAATGAGCAGTTCTTC. The V call is TRBV7-2, the J call TRBJ2-1; 10 bases align to TRBD2. This CDR3 is 15 amino acids long. Germline V gives CDR1 SGHTA, CDR2 FQGNSA. The V segment lost 4 bases and the J segment 3 bases; nucleotides outside the gene matches: 3.

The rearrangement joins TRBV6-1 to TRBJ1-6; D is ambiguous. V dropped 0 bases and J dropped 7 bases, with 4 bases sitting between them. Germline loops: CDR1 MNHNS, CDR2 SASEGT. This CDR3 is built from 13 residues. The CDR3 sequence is CASSEASNSPLHF. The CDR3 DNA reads TGTGCCAGCAGTGAAGCGTCCAATTCACCCCTCCACTTT.

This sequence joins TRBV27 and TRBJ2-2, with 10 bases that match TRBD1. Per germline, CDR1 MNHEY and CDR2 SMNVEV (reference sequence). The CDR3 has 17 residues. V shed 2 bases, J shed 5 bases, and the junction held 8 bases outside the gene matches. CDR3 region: CASSLPRQGALTGELFF. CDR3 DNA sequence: TGTGCCAGCAGTTTACCAAGACAGGGGGCCTTAACCGGGGAGCTGTTTTTT.

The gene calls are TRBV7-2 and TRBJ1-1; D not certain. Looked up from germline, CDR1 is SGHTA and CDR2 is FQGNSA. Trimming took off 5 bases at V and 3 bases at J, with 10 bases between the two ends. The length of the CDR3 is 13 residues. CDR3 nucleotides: TGTGCCAGCAGCACGAGTGAGGACACTGAAGCTTTCTTT. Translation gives CASSTSEDTEAFF.

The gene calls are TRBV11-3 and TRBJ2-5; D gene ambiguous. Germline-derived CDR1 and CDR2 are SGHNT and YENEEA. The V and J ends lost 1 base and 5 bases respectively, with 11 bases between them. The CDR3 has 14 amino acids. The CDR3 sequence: CASSLGRREETQYF. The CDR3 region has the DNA TGTGCCAGCAGCTTAGGCAGGCGTGAGGAGACCCAGTACTTC.

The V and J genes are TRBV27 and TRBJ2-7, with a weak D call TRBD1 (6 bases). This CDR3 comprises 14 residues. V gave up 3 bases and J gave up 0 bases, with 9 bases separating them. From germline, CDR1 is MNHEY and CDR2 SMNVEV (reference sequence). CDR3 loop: CASSFQGGSYEQYF. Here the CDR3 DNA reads TGTGCCAGCAGTTTCCAAGGGGGCTCCTACGAGCAGTACTTC.

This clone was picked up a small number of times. CDR3 DNA: TGCGCCAGCAGCGTAGGGGGGAACTATGGCTACACCTTC. This codes for CASSVGGNYGYTF. This chain links TRBV4-3 with TRBJ1-2, with D perhaps TRBD1 (6 bases). CDR3 length: 13 residues. Germline values: CDR1 LGHNA, CDR2 YSLEER. V was pared by 5 bases and J by 2 bases, with 9 bases between.

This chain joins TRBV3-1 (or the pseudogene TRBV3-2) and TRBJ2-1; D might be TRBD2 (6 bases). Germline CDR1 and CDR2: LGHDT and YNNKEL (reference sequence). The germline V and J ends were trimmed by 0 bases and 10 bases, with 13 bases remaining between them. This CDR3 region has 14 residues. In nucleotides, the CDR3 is TGTGCCAGCAGCCAAGATGTTCGGGAGTGGGAGCAGTTCTTC. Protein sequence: CASSQDVREWEQFF.

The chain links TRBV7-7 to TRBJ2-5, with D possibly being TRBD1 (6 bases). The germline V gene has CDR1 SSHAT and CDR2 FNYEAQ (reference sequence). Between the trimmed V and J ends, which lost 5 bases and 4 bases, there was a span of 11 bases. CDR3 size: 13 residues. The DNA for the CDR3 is TGTGCCAGCAGCCCCACAGGGAGAGAGACCCAGTACTTC. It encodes CASSPTGRETQYF.

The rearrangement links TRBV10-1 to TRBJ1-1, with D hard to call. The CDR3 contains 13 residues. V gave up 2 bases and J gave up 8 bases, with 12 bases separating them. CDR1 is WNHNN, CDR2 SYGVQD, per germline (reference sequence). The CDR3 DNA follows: TGCGCCAGCAGTGAGATTGTCGGCACGGAAGCTTTCTTT. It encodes CASSEIVGTEAFF.

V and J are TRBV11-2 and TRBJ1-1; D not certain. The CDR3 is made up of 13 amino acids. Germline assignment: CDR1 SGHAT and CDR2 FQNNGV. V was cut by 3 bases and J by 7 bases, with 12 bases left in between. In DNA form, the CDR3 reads TGTGCCAGCAGCTTCATGGAGGGCTATGAAGCTTTCTTT. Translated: CASSFMEGYEAFF.

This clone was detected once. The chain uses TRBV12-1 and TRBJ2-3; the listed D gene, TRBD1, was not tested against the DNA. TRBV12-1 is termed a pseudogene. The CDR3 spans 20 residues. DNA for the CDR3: TGTGCCAGCAGCTTTGAACGACTAACACCGGGACAGTCGATTTCAGATACGCAGTATTTT. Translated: CASSFERLTPGQSISDTQYF.

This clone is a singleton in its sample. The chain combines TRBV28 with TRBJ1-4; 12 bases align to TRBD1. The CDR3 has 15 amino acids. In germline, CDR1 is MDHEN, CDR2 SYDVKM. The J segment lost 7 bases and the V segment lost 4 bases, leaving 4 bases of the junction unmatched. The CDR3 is CASSSGTGGGEKLFF. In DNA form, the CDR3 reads TGTGCCAGCAGTTCCGGGACAGGGGGCGGTGAAAAACTGTTTTTT.

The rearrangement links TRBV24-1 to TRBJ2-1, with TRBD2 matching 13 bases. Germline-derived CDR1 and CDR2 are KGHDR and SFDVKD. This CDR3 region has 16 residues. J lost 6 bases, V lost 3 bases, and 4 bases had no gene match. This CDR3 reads CATSDMGLAGTNEQFF. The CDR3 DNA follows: TGTGCCACCAGTGATATGGGACTAGCGGGAACCAATGAGCAGTTCTTC.

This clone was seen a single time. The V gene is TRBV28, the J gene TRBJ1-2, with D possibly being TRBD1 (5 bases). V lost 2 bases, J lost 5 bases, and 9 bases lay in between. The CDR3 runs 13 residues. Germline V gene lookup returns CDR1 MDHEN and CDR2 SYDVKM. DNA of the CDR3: TGTGCCAGCAGTTTAGTACAGGAGTATGGCTACACCTTC. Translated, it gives CASSLVQEYGYTF.

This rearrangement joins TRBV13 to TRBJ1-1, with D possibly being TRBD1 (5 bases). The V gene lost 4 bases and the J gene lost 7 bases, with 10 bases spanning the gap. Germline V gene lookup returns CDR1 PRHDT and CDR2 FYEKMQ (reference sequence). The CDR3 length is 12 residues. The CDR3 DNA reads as TGTGCCAGCAGCTCCCTTGGGGGTGAAGCTTTCTTT. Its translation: CASSSLGGEAFF.

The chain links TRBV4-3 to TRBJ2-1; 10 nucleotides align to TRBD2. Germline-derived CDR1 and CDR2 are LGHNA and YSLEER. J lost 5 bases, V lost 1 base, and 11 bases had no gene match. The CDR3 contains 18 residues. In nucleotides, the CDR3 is TGCGCCAGCAGCCAAGGGCAGGGGGAACTAGCGGGAAACAATGAGCAGTTCTTC. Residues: CASSQGQGELAGNNEQFF.

The chain's CDR3 is CASSLAGGDGYTF. The DNA of the CDR3 is TGTGCCAGCAGCTTAGCTGGGGGAGATGGCTACACCTTC. The chain recombines TRBV7-8 with TRBJ1-2; tentative D call: TRBD1 (5 bases). The V and J ends lost 0 bases and 6 bases respectively, with 8 bases between them. CDR1 SGHVS and CDR2 FQNEAQ come from the germline V gene. CDR3 length equals 13 residues.

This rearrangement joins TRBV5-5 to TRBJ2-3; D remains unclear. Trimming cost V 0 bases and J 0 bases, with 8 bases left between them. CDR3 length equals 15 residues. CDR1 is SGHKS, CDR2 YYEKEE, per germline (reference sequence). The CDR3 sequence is CASSLVGQSTDTQYF. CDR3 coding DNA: TGTGCCAGCAGCTTGGTTGGGCAAAGCACAGATACGCAGTATTTT.

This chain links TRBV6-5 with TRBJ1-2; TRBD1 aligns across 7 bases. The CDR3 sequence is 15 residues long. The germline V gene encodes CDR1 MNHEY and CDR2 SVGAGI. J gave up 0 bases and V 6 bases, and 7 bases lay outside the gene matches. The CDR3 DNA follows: TGTGCCAGCAGGCACGACAGGGACCCTAACTATGGCTACACCTTC. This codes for CASRHDRDPNYGYTF.